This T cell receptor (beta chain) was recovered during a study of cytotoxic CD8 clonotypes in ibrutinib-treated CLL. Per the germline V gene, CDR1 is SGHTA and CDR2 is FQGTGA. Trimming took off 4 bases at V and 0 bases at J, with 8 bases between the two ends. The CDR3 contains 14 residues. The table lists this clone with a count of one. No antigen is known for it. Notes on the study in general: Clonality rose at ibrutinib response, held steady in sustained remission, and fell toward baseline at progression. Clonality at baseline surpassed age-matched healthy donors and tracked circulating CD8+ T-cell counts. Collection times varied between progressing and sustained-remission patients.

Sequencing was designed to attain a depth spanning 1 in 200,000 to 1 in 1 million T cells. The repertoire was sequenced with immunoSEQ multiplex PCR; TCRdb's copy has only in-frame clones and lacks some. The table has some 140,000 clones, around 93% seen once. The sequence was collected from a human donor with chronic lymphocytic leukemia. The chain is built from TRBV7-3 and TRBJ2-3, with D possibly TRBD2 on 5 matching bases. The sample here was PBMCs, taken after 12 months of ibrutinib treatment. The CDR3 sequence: CASSSDFSTDTQYF. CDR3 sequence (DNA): TGTGCCAGCAGCTCGGACTTTAGCACAGATACGCAGTATTTT. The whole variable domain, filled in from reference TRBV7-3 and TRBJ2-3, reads GAGVSQTPSNKVTEKGKYVELRCDPISGHTALYWYRQSLGQGPEFLIYFQGTGAADDSGLPNDRFFAVRPEGSVSTLKIQRTERGDSAVYLCASSSDFSTDTQYFGPGTRLTVL.